The present TCR beta chain was sequenced within a study of tumor and adjacent non-tumor tissue in lung cancer. The overall study: Histology: 12 adenocarcinoma, a couple of squamous cell carcinoma, 1 small cell lung cancer. Patients were aged roughly 30 to 76, some 10 men and a handful of women, stage I to III.

Overall study findings and caveats: Tumor tissue had significantly higher TCR diversity than normal lung.

TCRbeta libraries were built with three rounds of nested PCR, modified from ARM-PCR. TCRdb used MiXCR to reprocess the multiplex PCR reads, holding one entry per CDR3 protein. The sample includes fewer than 90,000 distinct CDR3 sequences, roughly 77% of them seen just once. Turning to this clonotype: Its antigen is as yet unknown. At one end, the junction sequence differs from germline, possibly due to a read error.

RNA was extracted from bulk tissue without any cell sorting. More than 3 cm separated this lung sample from the edge of the tumor. This TCR derives from a woman in her 50s with non-small cell lung cancer. Sequencing was performed on distant non-tumor lung tissue.

CDR3 in DNA: TGTGCAAGCAGTTACGACTCAGGGGGTACTGGAGACACCATATATTTT. It is translated as CASSYDSGGTGDTIYF. V gene TRBV6-6 combines with J gene TRBJ1-3; TRBD1 agrees at 7 bases. The CDR3 covers 16 residues. Germline V gives CDR1 MNHNY, CDR2 SVGAGI (reference sequence).